The 14 T cell receptor beta chains below all came from one sample that was sequenced in a study of CD8 T cells in Susac syndrome. Reverse transcription of roughly 0.5 to 1 ug RNA used random hexamers. From the immunoSEQ multiplex PCR reads, TCRdb called clonotypes with MiXCR, one entry per CDR3 protein. The sample includes 150,000 or so distinct CDR3 sequences, roughly 95% of them seen just once. Material: CD4+ T cells from PBMCs. Source of these receptors: a human donor in good health.

J is TRBJ2-7 and V is TRBV20-1, with 15 positions matching TRBD2. V trimming: 5 bases; J trimming: 6 bases; junction bases outside the gene matches: 11. Germline loops: CDR1 DFQATT, CDR2 SNEGSKA (reference sequence). The CDR3 has 16 amino acids. The CDR3 DNA reads TGCAGTGCTGTAGGGACTAGCGGGGGGAACTCTGGCGAGCAGTACTTC. Protein product: CSAVGTSGGNSGEQYF.

The chain links TRBV10-3 to TRBJ2-1, with 7 bases aligning to TRBD2. The germline CDR1 and CDR2 sequences are ENHRY and SYGVKD. This CDR3 is built from 16 residues. J lost 0 bases, V lost 3 bases, and 5 bases had no gene match. As DNA, the CDR3 is TGTGCCATCAGTGACCTACTAGCGAACTCCTACAATGAGCAGTTCTTC. Its protein is CAISDLLANSYNEQFF.

The genes are TRBV7-2 and TRBJ1-3; D ambiguous. The CDR3 contains 17 residues. Trimming left V 5 bases short and J 4 bases short, with 21 bases between. Per the germline V gene, CDR1 is SGHTA and CDR2 is FQGNSA. The CDR3 loop reads CASSPYSLPLTGNTIYF. For the CDR3, the DNA is TGTGCCAGCAGCCCTTATTCCCTCCCGCTGACCGGAAACACCATATATTTT.

V and J are TRBV20-1 and TRBJ2-2; 11 nucleotides align to TRBD2. Per the germline V gene, CDR1 is DFQATT and CDR2 is SNEGSKA (reference sequence). This CDR3 region has 17 residues. With V trimmed by 3 bases and J by 0 bases, 6 bases remained unmatched. The CDR3 protein is CSARYLAGGSNTGELFF. The CDR3 DNA reads TGCAGTGCTAGGTACCTAGCGGGGGGCTCGAACACCGGGGAGCTGTTTTTT.

This clonotype was counted once. The chain uses TRBV7-3 and TRBJ2-3; 9 bases fit TRBD2. The junction had 4 bases not matched to a gene; V was cut back by 5 bases and J by 1 base. The CDR3 consists of 15 residues. Germline assignment: CDR1 SGHTA and CDR2 FQGTGA. CDR3 DNA: TGTGCCAGCAGCGCAGCGGGGGGCGGCACAGATACGCAGTATTTT. It is translated as CASSAAGGGTDTQYF.

The genes are TRBV6-5 and TRBJ2-7, with TRBD2 as a possible D gene (6 bases). The CDR3 sequence is 13 residues long. Germline-derived CDR1 and CDR2 are MNHEY and SVGAGI. V was trimmed by 6 bases and J by 4 bases, leaving 13 bases between them. For the CDR3, the DNA is TGTGCCAGCAGGCGGGACCCGTCTTACGAGCAGTACTTC. This codes for CASRRDPSYEQYF.

The chain links TRBV19 to TRBJ1-1, with 7 positions matching TRBD1. Germline V CDR1 and CDR2: LNHDA, SQIVND (reference sequence). The CDR3 runs 13 residues. The junction had 8 bases not matched to a gene; V was cut back by 7 bases and J by 6 bases. The CDR3 spells CASIDRDEAEAFF. In DNA, the CDR3 is TGTGCCAGTATTGACAGGGATGAGGCTGAAGCTTTCTTT.

CDR3 sequence: CSAKPPLTDTQYF. As DNA, the CDR3 is TGCAGCGCCAAACCCCCCCTCACAGATACGCAGTATTTT. The genes are TRBV29-1 and TRBJ2-3; D is unresolved. The CDR3 has 13 residues. Germline CDR1 reads SQVTM; CDR2 reads ANQGSEA. Trimming took 7 bases from V and 2 from J, leaving 13 bases between them.

The chain couples TRBV11-2 to TRBJ1-2; D ambiguous. Trimming took off 5 bases at V and 2 bases at J, with 9 bases between the two ends. This CDR3 contains 13 residues. Germline V gives CDR1 SGHAT, CDR2 FQNNGV. CDR3 sequence (DNA): TGTGCCAGCAGCCCAGACATCAACTATGGCTACACCTTC. Translated: CASSPDINYGYTF. The whole variable domain, filled in from reference TRBV11-2 and TRBJ1-2, reads EAGVAQSPRYKIIEKRQSVAFWCNPISGHATLYWYQQILGQGPKLLIQFQNNGVVDDSQLPKDRFSAERLKGVDSTLKIQPAKLEDSAVYLCASSPDINYGYTFGSGTRLTVV.

This chain links TRBV30 with TRBJ2-3; D is possibly TRBD2 (7 bases). CDR1 is GTSNPN and CDR2 is SVGIG in the germline V gene (reference sequence). This CDR3 spans 15 amino acids. Trimming removed 2 bases at V and 3 bases at J, with 15 bases between. The CDR3 bases are TGTGCCTGGAGTCTGGGGGGGGGCCAGACAGATACGCAGTATTTT. It yields the protein CAWSLGGGQTDTQYF.

This clonotype was recorded only once. This chain uses TRBV23-1 with TRBJ1-2; no clear D gene. TRBV23-1 is recorded as an ORF, its role being uncertain. Trimming took off 2 bases at V and 4 bases at J, with 8 bases between the two ends. The CDR3 has 13 residues. The CDR3 here is CASSQRYSYGYTF. The CDR3 bases are TGCGCCAGCAGTCAACGCTATTCCTATGGCTACACCTTC.

The V and J genes are TRBV3-1 and TRBJ2-2; no definite D call. This CDR3 has 12 residues. Germline V gene lookup returns CDR1 LGHDT and CDR2 YNNKEL (reference sequence). With 8 bases removed from V and 2 bases from J, the gap between germline ends came to 6 bases. In DNA form, the CDR3 reads TGTGCCAGCTTCGATAACACCGGGGAGCTGTTTTTT. Its translation: CASFDNTGELFF. Drawing the rest from reference TRBV3-1 and TRBJ2-2, the complete variable domain is DTAVSQTPKYLVTQMGNDKSIKCEQNLGHDTMYWYKQDSKKFLKIMFSYNNKELIINETVPNRFSPKSPDKAHLNLHINSLELGDSAVYFCASFDNTGELFFGEGSRLTVL.

The V and J genes are TRBV20-1 and TRBJ2-3; TRBD1 aligns across 9 bases. V shed 6 bases, J shed 3 bases, and the junction held 1 base outside the gene matches. This CDR3 is built from 12 residues. The germline CDR1 and CDR2 sequences are DFQATT and SNEGSKA (reference sequence). The DNA for the CDR3 is TGCAGTGCCGGGACAGGGACAGATACGCAGTATTTT. Protein product: CSAGTGTDTQYF.

The chain is built from TRBV5-1 and TRBJ2-7; D is unresolved. Germline values: CDR1 SGHRS, CDR2 YFSETQ. The CDR3 length is 11 residues. The ends were cut back, 2 bases at V and 6 bases at J, with 6 bases in the middle. Written as DNA, the CDR3 is TGCGCCAGCAGCTTACAGACCGAGCAGTACTTC. Translated: CASSLQTEQYF. The whole variable domain, remainder taken from reference TRBV5-1 and TRBJ2-7, is KAGVTQTPRYLIKTRGQQVTLSCSPISGHRSVSWYQQTPGQGLQFLFEYFSETQRNKGNFPGRFSGRQFSNSRSEMNVSTLELGDSALYLCASSLQTEQYFGPGTRLTVT.